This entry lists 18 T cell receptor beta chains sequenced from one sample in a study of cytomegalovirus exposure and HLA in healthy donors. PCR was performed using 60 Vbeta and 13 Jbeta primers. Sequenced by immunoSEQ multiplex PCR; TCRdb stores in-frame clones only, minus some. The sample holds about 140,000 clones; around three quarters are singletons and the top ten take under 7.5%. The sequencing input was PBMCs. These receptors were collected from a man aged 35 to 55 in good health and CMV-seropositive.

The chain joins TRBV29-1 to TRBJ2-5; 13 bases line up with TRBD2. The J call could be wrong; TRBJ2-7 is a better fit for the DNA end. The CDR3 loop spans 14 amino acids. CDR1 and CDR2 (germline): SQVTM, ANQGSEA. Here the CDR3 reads CSVGLAGEPYEQYF. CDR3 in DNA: TGCAGCGTCGGACTAGCGGGAGAACCCTACGAGCAGTACTTC.

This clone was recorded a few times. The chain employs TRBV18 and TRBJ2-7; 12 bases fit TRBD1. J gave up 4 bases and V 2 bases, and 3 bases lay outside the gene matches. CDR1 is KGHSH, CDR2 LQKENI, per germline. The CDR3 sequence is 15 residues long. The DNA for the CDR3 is TGTGCCAGCTCACCAGGGACAGGGGGCCTATACGAGCAGTACTTC. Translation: CASSPGTGGLYEQYF.

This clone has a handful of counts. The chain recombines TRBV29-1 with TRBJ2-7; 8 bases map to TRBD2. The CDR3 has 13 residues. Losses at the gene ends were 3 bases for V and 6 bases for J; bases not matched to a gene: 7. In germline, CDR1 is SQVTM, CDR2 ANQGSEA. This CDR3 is CSVDDGRAAEQYF. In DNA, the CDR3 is TGCAGCGTTGATGACGGGAGGGCCGCCGAGCAGTACTTC.

The DNA for the CDR3 is TGCAGCGTTGTGAGTCTAGCGGACTCCTACGAGCAGTACTTC. Its translation: CSVVSLADSYEQYF. V is TRBV29-1 and J is TRBJ2-7; TRBD2 matches at 7 bases. Germline V gene sequence: CDR1 SQVTM, CDR2 ANQGSEA. With 4 bases clipped from V and 0 bases from J, the junction kept 6 bases outside the gene matches. The CDR3 extends over 14 amino acids.

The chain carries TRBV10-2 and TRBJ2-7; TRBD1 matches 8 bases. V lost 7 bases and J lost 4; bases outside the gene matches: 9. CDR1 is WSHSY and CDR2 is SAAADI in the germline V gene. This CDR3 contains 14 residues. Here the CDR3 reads CASTTGTGAYEQYF. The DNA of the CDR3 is TGCGCCAGCACCACCGGGACAGGTGCGTACGAGCAGTACTTC.

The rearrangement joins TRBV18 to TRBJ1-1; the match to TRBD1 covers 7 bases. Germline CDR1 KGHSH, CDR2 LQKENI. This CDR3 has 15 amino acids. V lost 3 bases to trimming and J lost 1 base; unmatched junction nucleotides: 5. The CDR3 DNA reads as TGTGCCAGCTCACCCTCACAGGGGAAGAACACTGAAGCTTTCTTT. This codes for CASSPSQGKNTEAFF.

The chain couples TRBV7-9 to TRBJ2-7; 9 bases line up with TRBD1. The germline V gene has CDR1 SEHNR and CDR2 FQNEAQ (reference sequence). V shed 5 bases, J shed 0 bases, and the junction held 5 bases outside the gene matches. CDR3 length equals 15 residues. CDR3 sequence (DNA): TGTGCCAGCAGCCCGGGACAGGGAGTCTCCTACGAGCAGTACTTC. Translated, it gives CASSPGQGVSYEQYF.

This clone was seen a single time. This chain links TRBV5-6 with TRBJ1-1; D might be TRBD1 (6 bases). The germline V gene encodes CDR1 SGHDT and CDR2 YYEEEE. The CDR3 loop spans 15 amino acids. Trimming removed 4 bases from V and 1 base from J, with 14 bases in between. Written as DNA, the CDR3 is TGTGCCAGCAGCGGGTACGGACAGACGAACACTGAAGCTTTCTTT. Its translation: CASSGYGQTNTEAFF.

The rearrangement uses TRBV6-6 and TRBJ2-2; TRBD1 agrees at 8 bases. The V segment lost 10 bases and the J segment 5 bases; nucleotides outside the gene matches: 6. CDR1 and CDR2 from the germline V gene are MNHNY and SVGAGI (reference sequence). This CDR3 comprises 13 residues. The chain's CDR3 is CAIYRGWTGELFF. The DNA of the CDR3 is TGTGCCATTTACAGGGGGTGGACCGGGGAGCTGTTTTTT.

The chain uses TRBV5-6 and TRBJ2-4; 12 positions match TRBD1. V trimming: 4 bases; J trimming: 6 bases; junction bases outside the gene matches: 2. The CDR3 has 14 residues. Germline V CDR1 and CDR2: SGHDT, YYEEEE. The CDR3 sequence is CASSRDRGRNIQYF. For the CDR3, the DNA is TGTGCCAGCAGCCGGGACAGGGGGCGAAACATTCAGTACTTC.

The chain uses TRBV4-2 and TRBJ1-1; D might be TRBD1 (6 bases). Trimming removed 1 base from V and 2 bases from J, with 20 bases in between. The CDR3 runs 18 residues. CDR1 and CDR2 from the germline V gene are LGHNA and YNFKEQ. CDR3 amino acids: CASSQGNARGHLNTEAFF. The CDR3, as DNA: TGTGCCAGCAGCCAAGGTAATGCAAGGGGACATCTCAACACTGAAGCTTTCTTT.

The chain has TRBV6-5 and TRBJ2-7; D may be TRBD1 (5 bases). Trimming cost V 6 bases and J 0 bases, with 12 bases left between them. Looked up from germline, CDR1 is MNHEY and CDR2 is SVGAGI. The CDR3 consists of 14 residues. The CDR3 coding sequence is TGTGCCAGCAGCCGTCGACAGAGCTCCTACGAGCAGTACTTC. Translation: CASSRRQSSYEQYF.

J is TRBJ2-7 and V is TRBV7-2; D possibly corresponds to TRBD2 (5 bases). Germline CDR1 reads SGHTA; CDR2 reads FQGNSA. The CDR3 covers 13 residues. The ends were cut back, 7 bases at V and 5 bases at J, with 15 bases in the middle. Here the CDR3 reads CASNWVGVHEQYF. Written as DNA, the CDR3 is TGTGCCAGCAACTGGGTCGGGGTCCACGAGCAGTACTTC.

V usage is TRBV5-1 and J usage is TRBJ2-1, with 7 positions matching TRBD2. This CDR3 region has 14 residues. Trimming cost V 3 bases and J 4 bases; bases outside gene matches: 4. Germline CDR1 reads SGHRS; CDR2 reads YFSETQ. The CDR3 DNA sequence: TGCGCCAGCAGCTCGCCGGGGGGTTACAATGAGCAGTTCTTC. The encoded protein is CASSSPGGYNEQFF.

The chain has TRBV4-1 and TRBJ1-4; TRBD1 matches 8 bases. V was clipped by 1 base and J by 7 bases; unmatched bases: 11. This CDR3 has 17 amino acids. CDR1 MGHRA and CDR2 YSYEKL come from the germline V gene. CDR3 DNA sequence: TGCGCCAGCAGCCAAGTTGACCAGGGGGCTGAGGGTGAAAAACTGTTTTTT. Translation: CASSQVDQGAEGEKLFF.

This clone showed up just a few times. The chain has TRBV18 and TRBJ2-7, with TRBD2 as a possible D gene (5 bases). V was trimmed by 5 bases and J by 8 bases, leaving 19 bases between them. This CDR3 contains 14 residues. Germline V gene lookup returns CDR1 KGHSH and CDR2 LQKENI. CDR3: CASSELDPPPKQYF. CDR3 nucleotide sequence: TGTGCCAGCTCAGAACTAGACCCCCCGCCGAAGCAGTACTTC.

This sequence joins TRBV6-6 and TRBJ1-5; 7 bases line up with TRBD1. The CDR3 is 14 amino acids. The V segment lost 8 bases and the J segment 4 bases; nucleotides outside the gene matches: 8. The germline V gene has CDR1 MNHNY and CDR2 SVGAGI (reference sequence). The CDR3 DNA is TGTGCCAGCTCTGGACAGGTCCCAAATCAGCCCCAGCATTTT. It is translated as CASSGQVPNQPQHF.

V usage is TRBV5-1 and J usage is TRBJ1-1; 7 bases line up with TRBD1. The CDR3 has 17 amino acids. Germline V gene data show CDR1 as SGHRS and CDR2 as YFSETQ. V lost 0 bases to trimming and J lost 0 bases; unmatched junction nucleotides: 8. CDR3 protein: CASSLGSGQLMNTEAFF. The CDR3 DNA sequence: TGCGCCAGCAGCTTGGGATCGGGACAGCTCATGAACACTGAAGCTTTCTTT. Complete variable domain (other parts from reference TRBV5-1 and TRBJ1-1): KAGVTQTPRYLIKTRGQQVTLSCSPISGHRSVSWYQQTPGQGLQFLFEYFSETQRNKGNFPGRFSGRQFSNSRSEMNVSTLELGDSALYLCASSLGSGQLMNTEAFFGQGTRLTVV.